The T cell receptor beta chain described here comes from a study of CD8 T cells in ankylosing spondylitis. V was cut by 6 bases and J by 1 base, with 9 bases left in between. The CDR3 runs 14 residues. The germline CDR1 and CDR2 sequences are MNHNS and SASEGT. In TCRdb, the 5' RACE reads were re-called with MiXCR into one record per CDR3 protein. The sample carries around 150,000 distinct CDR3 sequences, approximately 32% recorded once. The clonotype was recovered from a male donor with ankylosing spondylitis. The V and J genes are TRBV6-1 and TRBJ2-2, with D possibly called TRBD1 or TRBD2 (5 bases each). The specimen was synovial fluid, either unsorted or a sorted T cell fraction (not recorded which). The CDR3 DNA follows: TGTGCCAGCAGCGCGAGGGGGAACACCGGGGAGCTGTTTTTT. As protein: CASSARGNTGELFF.